The clone carrying this T cell receptor beta chain came up a few times. Its target is unknown. Arm-PCR of CDR3 regions and iRepertoire HTBI primers were used to build TCR beta libraries. TCRdb reanalysed the multiplex PCR reads using MiXCR and keeps one entry per CDR3 protein. The table records 350,000 to 500,000 distinct CDR3 sequences, 21% of them present only once. Germline V gene sequence: CDR1 SEHNR, CDR2 FQNEAQ (reference sequence). Trimming at V came to 4 bases and at J to 9 bases, leaving 6 bases not matched to a gene. The CDR3 has 14 amino acids. This entry is derived from a study of regulatory T cells in long-lasting Graves disease. Time point noted: persistent/refractory GD, antithyroid drugs over 5 years with positive TRAb. Extracted RNA from PBMCs served as the source of the TCR library. In this cohort, patients came from an endocrinology department located in Xi'an, China. Nine milliliters of peripheral blood were taken and placed in EDTA tubes.

Regarding the study as a whole: It was in persistent disease that TRBV28, TRBJ1-2 and TRBJ2-5 were favored.

This chain uses TRBV7-9 with TRBJ2-5; 12 nucleotides agree with TRBD2. The specimen was peripheral blood mononuclear cells (PBMCs), collected when the disease was refractory, from a patient treated with antithyroid drugs. The clonotype was recovered from a female donor with Graves disease. CDR3 loop: CASSSTSGSGAQYF. CDR3 sequence (DNA): TGTGCCAGCAGCTCGACTAGCGGGAGTGGGGCCCAGTACTTC.